This T cell receptor beta chain was identified in a study of preoperative IRX-2 immunotherapy in early breast cancer. Clones were sequenced by immunoSEQ multiplex PCR, and TCRdb holds only the in-frame ones, with some missing. The repertoire holds roughly 24,000 clones, with approximately 95% as singletons. The CDR3 is 14 amino acids. With V trimmed by 6 bases and J by 2 bases, 1 base remained unmatched. The germline gives CDR1 SNHLY, CDR2 FYNNEI. Treatment denoted: preoperative locoregional IRX-2 cytokine immunotherapy. Patients received preoperative, locoregional IRX-2 cytokine immunotherapy in a phase Ib study.

Specimen: tumor tissue, collected after IRX-2 immunotherapy. V and J are TRBV2 and TRBJ1-3, with 10 nucleotides matching TRBD1. This clonotype originated in a human donor with breast cancer. The chain's CDR3 is CASRDRGAGNTIYF. The CDR3 nucleotides read TGTGCCAGCAGGGACAGGGGGGCTGGAAACACCATATATTTT. Combining the CDR3 with reference TRBV2 and TRBJ1-3 gives the whole variable domain EPEVTQTPSHQVTQMGQEVILRCVPISNHLYFYWYRQILGQKVEFLVSFYNNEISEKSEIFDDQFSVERPDGSNFTLKIRSTKLEDSAMYFCASRDRGAGNTIYFGEGSWLTVV.